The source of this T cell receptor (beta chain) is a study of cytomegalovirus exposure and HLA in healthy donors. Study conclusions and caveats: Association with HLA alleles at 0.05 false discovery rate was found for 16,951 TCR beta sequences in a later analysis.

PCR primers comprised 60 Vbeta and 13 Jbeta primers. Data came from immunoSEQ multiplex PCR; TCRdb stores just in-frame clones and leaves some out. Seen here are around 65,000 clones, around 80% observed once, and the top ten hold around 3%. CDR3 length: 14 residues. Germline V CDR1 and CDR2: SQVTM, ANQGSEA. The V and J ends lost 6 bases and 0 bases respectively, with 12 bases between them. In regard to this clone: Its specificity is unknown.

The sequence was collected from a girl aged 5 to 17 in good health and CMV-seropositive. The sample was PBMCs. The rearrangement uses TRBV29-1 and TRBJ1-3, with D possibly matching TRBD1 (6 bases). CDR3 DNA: TGCAGCGTCCCTGGACAGCTCTCTGGAAACACCATATATTTT. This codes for CSVPGQLSGNTIYF.